This TCR beta chain appears in the sequencing data of a study of CD8+ T cells in alopecia areata. Study at large: Treated patients swallowed 5 to 10 mg of oral tofacitinib twice daily.

For this clone: The target antigen is unknown.

Study results and limitations: Sharing of TCRs across patients appeared less clear than in mice, possibly for HLA-related reasons.

This CDR3 is built from 13 residues. V shed 3 bases and J 3 bases; nucleotides not matched to a gene: 2. Germline-derived CDR1 and CDR2 are SGHTA and FQGNSA. The treatment denotes: oral pan-JAK inhibitor, 5-10 mg twice daily. Reverse transcription of extracted RNA yielded cDNA, which provided the sequencing template. Profiling relied on immunoSEQ multiplex PCR, and the TCRdb table lists in-frame clones only, not all of them. The sample lists fewer than 250,000 clones; around 65% were seen once. The rearrangement uses TRBV7-2 and TRBJ2-7, with 7 bases fitting TRBD1. The source was CD4+ T cells sorted from blood, collected at week 4, from a patient treated with tofacitinib. This sequence originates from a human donor with alopecia areata. CDR3: CASSFGQVYEQYF. CDR3 sequence (DNA): TGTGCCAGCAGCTTCGGACAGGTCTACGAGCAGTACTTC.